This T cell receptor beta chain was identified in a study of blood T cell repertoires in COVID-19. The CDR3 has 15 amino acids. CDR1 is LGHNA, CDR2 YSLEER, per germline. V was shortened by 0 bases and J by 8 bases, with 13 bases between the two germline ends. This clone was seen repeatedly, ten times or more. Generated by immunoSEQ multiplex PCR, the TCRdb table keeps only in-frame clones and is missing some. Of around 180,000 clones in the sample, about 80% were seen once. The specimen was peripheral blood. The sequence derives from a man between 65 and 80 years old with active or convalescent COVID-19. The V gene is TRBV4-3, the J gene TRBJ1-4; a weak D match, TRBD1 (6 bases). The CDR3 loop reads CASSQEHREGEKLFF. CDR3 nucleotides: TGCGCCAGCAGCCAAGAACACAGGGAAGGAGAAAAACTGTTTTTT.